This entry concerns a single TCR beta chain. The data are from a study of T cell changes during pregnancy in multiple sclerosis. Assay: immunoSEQ multiplex PCR; the TCRdb copy retains only in-frame clones and omits some. This sample has about 57,000 clones, with around 93% found just once. This CDR3 is built from 16 residues. V lost 4 bases to trimming and J lost 6 bases; unmatched junction nucleotides: 8. Germline values: CDR1 SEHNR, CDR2 FQNEAQ (reference sequence). The material sequenced was peripheral blood, taken after pregnancy. The clonotype was recovered from a female donor with multiple sclerosis, enrolled in a pregnancy study. The chain couples TRBV7-9 to TRBJ1-5; TRBD1 matches at 11 bases. CDR3 amino acids: CASSSTDRGRTQPQHF. For the CDR3, the DNA is TGTGCCAGCAGCTCGACGGACAGGGGGCGAACTCAGCCCCAGCATTTT.